This T cell receptor beta chain was documented in a study of monozygotic twins with inflammatory bowel disease. Study findings and constraints: Reduced clonotype sharing with other individuals was observed in IBD patients relative to healthy twins, especially with disease activity. Differing T cell subtypes remained indistinguishable. The co-twins with IBD showed lower TCRbeta diversity (inverse Simpson) than their healthy siblings.

Using the 5' RACE reads, TCRdb records one entry per CDR3 protein without DNA. The sample holds about 450,000 distinct CDR3 sequences. About this clonotype: Its antigen remains unknown.

Sequenced: blood. This receptor was identified in a human donor with ulcerative colitis or Crohn's disease, or a healthy co-twin of an affected twin (not recorded which).

CDR3 protein: CASSFGTSQYNEQFF. The chain joins TRBV27 to TRBJ2-1; TCRdb's D gene call, TRBD2, goes unchecked for lack of DNA. The length of the CDR3 is 15 residues. The germline V gene encodes CDR1 MNHEY and CDR2 SMNVEV (reference sequence).